This paragraph reports one T cell receptor beta chain. What it recognizes is unknown. The sample originates from a study of cytomegalovirus exposure and HLA in healthy donors. Germline V gives CDR1 MRHNA, CDR2 SNTAGT. V lost 4 bases and J 8 bases, leaving 12 bases between the germline ends. The CDR3 runs to 13 residues. Study-level findings and limits: Reported performance of the classifier showed diagnosis of cytomegalovirus status with high specificity and sensitivity.

Produced via immunoSEQ multiplex PCR; TCRdb's table is partial and in-frame only. The sample has roughly 300,000 clones, roughly 90% seen once. Sequencing used PBMCs. The chain is built from TRBV6-4 and TRBJ2-1; tentatively, D is TRBD2 (5 bases). The sequence was collected from a woman younger than 30 in good health and CMV-seronegative. In DNA, the CDR3 is TGTGCCAGCAGTGTGGTATTCGGGGATGAGCAGTTCTTC. Translation gives CASSVVFGDEQFF.